The entry below describes one T cell receptor (beta chain). Its cognate antigen is unknown. This entry comes from a study of early T cells in non-severe SARS-CoV-2 infection. The overall study: Whole-blood bulk RNA, unsorted, was sequenced, and chains were unpaired. Study-level points and caveats: The VDJdb matching leaned toward anti-spike CD8 responses and overlooked private and CD4 specificities.

The CDR3 sequence is 11 residues long. CDR1 is LNHDA and CDR2 is SQIVND in the germline V gene (reference sequence). Trimming left V 5 bases short and J 9 bases short, with 8 bases between. As part of library construction, unique molecular identifiers were attached to individual cDNA molecules. A single record per CDR3 protein comes from TCRdb applying MiXCR to the 5' RACE reads. Found here are tens of thousands of distinct CDR3 sequences, approximately 13% of them singletons; the top ten hold around a tenth. V and J are TRBV19 and TRBJ2-1, with D unresolved. The input for sequencing was whole blood, taken at baseline. This TCR was recovered from an adult who was a healthcare worker with PCR-confirmed SARS-CoV-2 infection or an uninfected control (not recorded which). CDR3 residues: CASSGRGEQFF. In nucleotides, the CDR3 is TGTGCCAGTAGTGGACGAGGTGAGCAGTTCTTC.